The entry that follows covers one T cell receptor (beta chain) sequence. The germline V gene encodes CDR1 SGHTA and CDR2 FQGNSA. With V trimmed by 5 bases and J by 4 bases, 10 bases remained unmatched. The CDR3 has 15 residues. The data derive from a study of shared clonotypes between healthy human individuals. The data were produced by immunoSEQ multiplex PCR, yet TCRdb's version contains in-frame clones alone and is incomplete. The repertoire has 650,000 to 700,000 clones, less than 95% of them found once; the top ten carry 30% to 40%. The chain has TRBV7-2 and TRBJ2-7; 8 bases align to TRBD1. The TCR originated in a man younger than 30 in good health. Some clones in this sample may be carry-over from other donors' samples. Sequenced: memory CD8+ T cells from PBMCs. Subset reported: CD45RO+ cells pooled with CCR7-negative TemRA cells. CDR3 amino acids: CASSPKDRASYEQYF. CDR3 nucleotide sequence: TGTGCCAGCAGCCCGAAGGACAGGGCGTCATACGAGCAGTACTTC.